This TCR beta chain is drawn from a study of cytotoxic CD8 clonotypes in ibrutinib-treated CLL. Sequenced by immunoSEQ multiplex PCR; TCRdb stores in-frame clones only, minus some. The sample consists of about 160,000 clones, more than 75% of them appearing once. CDR3 length equals 15 residues. Germline assignment: CDR1 MGHRA and CDR2 YSYEKL. V shed 4 bases and J shed 7 bases, with 20 bases lying between them. As for this clone: Its antigen is not identified.

Whole-study findings and limits: Public clonotypes, an uncommon group, contracted or remained stable on treatment.

The source is a human donor with chronic lymphocytic leukemia. The sequenced sample was PBMCs, obtained after 12 months of ibrutinib treatment. This chain uses TRBV4-1 with TRBJ2-7, with D possibly TRBD2 on 5 matching bases. The CDR3 reads CASSRQAGLAGEQYF. As DNA, the CDR3 is TGCGCCAGCAGCCGTCAGGCCGGCCTAGCTGGGGAGCAGTACTTC.